This entry describes one T cell receptor (beta chain). Germline CDR1 reads SNHLY; CDR2 reads FYNNEI. The junction had 7 bases not matched to a gene; V was cut back by 7 bases and J by 8 bases. There are 13 residues in the CDR3. This sample is part of a study of blood T cell repertoires in COVID-19. The overall study: Samples representing acute and convalescent COVID-19 were sourced from the United States, Italy and Spain.

As originally analysed: Estimation of nucleated cell counts was performed using reference gene primer amplification. Data came from immunoSEQ multiplex PCR; TCRdb stores just in-frame clones and leaves some out. V and J calls and clone size follow that table, whereas D and trimming were derived from the DNA. In the table there are about 170,000 clones, under 90% of which are singletons. Sequenced: peripheral blood. The receptor's source is a woman in her 70s with COVID-19, enrolled during active disease. V is TRBV2 and J is TRBJ2-1; 8 bases line up with TRBD2. The CDR3 sequence is CASNNGGVYEQFF. In DNA form, the CDR3 reads TGTGCCAGCAATAACGGGGGGGTTTATGAGCAGTTCTTC.